Only a few counts were recorded for the clone carrying this T cell receptor beta chain. The record originates from a study of control samples from healthy donors and cancer patients. Libraries were prepared by immunoSEQ multiplex PCR; TCRdb keeps only in-frame clonotypes and omits some of them. The data hold 120,000 to 150,000 clones, with 91% observed a single time. The germline V gene has CDR1 MNHEY and CDR2 SVGAGI. The CDR3 contains 13 residues. V was trimmed by 7 bases and J by 0 bases, leaving 7 bases between them. Sequenced sample: blood. This sequence originates from a man aged 25 to 45 in good health. The genes are TRBV6-5 and TRBJ1-3, with unresolved D. The CDR3 nucleotides are TGTGCCAGCACGGGCAGCTCTGGAAACACCATATATTTT. Its protein product is CASTGSSGNTIYF.